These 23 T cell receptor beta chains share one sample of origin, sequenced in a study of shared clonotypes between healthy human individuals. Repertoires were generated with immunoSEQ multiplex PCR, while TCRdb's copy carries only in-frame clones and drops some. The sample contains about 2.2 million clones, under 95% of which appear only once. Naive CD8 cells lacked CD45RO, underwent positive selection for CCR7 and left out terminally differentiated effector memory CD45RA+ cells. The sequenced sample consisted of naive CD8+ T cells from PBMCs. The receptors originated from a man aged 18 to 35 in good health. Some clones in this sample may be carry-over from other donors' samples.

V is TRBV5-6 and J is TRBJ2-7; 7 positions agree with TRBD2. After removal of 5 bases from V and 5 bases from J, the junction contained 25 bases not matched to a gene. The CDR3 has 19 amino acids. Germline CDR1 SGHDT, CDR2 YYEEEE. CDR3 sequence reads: CASSIYPPVGEGRPNEQYF. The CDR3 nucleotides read TGTGCCAGCAGTATTTACCCCCCTGTGGGGGAGGGCCGCCCGAACGAGCAGTACTTC.

The CDR3 DNA is TGTGCCAGCAGTACCCGGGGAGGAACCAGCTCCTACGAGCAGTACTTC. It yields the protein CASSTRGGTSSYEQYF. The J gene is TRBJ2-7, the V gene TRBV28, with D perhaps matching TRBD2 (6 bases). This CDR3 has 16 residues. Germline lookup yields CDR1 MDHEN and CDR2 SYDVKM. V lost 5 bases to trimming and J lost 0 bases, with 17 bases between them.

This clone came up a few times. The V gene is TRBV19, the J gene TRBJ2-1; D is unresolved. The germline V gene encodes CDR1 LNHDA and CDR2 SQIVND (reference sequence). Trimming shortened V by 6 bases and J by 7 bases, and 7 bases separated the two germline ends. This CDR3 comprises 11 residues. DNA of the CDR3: TGTGCCAGTAGCGCTAGTAATGAGCAGTTCTTC. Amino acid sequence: CASSASNEQFF.

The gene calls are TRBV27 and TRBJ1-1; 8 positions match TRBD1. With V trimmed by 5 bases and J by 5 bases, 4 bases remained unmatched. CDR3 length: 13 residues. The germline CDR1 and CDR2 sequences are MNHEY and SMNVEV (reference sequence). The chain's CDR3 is CASSTWTGTEAFF. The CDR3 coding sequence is TGTGCCAGCAGTACCTGGACAGGGACTGAAGCTTTCTTT.

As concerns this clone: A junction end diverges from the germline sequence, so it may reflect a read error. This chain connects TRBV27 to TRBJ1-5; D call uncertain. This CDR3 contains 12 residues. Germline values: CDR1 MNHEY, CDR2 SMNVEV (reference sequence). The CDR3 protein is CANSFPNQPQHF. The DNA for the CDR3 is TGTGCCAACAGTTTCCCCAATCAGCCCCAGCATTTT.

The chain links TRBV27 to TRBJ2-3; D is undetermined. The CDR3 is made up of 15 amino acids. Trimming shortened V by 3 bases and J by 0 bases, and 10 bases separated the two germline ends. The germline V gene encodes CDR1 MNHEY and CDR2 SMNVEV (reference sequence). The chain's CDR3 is CASSFYISSTDTQYF. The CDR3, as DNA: TGTGCCAGCAGTTTTTACATTTCTAGCACAGATACGCAGTATTTT.

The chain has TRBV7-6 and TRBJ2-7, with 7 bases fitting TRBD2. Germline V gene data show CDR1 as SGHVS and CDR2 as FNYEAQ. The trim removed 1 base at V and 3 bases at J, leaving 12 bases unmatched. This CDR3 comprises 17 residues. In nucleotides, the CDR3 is TGTGCCAGCAGCTTAGTTATCTCCGGCGGGAGCAACTACGAGCAGTACTTC. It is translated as CASSLVISGGSNYEQYF.

The CDR3 nucleotides read TGTGCCAGCAGTCCCCGGACTAGCGGGAGATCCACCGGGGAGCTGTTTTTT. Translated, it gives CASSPRTSGRSTGELFF. The gene calls are TRBV28 and TRBJ2-2, with 13 bases lining up with TRBD2. The V gene's germline CDR1 is MDHEN and CDR2 SYDVKM. V shed 5 bases, J shed 4 bases, and the junction held 7 bases outside the gene matches. The CDR3 contains 17 residues.

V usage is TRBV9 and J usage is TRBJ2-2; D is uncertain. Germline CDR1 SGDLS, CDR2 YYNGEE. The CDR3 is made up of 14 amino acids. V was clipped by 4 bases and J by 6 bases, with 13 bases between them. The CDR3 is CASSLGLAAGELFF. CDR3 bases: TGTGCCAGCAGCTTGGGGTTGGCGGCCGGGGAGCTGTTTTTT.

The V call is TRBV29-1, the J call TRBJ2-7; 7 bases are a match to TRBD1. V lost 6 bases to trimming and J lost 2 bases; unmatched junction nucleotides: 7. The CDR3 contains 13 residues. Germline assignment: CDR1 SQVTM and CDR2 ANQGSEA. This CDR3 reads CSVSDDRAYEQYF. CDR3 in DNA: TGCAGCGTATCAGATGACAGGGCCTACGAGCAGTACTTC.

The CDR3 coding sequence is TGCGCCAGCAGCTTGGAAGGGGGATGGAGCACTGAAGCTTTCTTT. Translating gives CASSLEGGWSTEAFF. The chain couples TRBV5-1 to TRBJ1-1, with a tentative D call TRBD1 (6 bases). V gave up 0 bases and J gave up 4 bases, with 13 bases separating them. CDR3 size: 15 residues. CDR1 is SGHRS, CDR2 YFSETQ, per germline.

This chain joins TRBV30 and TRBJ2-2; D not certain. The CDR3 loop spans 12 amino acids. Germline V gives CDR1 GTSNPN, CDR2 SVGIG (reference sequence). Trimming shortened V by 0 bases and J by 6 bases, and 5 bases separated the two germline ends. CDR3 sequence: CAWSVWSGELFF. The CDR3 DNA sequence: TGTGCCTGGAGTGTTTGGTCCGGGGAGCTGTTTTTT.

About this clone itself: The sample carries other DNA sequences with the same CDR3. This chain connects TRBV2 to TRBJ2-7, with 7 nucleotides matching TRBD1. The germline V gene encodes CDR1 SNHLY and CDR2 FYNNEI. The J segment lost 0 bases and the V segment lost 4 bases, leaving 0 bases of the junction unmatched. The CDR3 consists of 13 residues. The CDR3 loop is CASSAGGSYEQYF. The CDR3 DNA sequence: TGTGCCAGCAGTGCAGGGGGCTCCTACGAGCAGTACTTC.

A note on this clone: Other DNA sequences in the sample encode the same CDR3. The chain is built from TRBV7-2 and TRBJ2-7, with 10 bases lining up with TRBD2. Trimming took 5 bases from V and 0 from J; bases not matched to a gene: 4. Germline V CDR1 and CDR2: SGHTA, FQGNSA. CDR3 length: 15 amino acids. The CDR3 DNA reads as TGTGCCAGCAGCCTAGGACTAGCGGACTCCTACGAGCAGTACTTC. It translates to CASSLGLADSYEQYF.

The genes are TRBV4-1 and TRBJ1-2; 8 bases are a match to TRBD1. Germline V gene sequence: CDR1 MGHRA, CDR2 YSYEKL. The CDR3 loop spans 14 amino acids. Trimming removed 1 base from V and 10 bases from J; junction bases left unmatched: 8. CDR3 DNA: TGCGCCAGCAGCCAAGCCCTAGCGACAGGGGACTACACCTTC. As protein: CASSQALATGDYTF.

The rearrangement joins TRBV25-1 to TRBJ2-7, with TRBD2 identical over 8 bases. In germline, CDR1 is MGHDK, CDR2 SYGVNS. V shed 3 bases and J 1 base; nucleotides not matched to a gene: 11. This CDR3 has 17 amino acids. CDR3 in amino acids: CASSDELADRSSYEQYF. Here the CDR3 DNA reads TGTGCCAGCAGTGACGAACTAGCGGATCGTTCATCCTACGAGCAGTACTTC.

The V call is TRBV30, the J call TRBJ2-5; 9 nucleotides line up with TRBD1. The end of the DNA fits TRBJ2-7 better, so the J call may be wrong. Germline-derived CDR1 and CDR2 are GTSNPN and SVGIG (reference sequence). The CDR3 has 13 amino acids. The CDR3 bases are TGTGCCTGGCGCGGGACAGGGCGCTACGAGCAGTACTTC. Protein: CAWRGTGRYEQYF.

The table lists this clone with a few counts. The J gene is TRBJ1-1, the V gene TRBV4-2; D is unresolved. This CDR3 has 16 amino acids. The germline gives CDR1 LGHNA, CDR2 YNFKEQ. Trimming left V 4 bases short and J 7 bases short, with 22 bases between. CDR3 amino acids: CASSPPGRPNENEAFF. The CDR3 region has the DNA TGTGCCAGCAGCCCGCCCGGACGGCCGAACGAAAATGAAGCTTTCTTT.

The CDR3 sequence: CASSLGQGNEQYF. The CDR3 coding sequence is TGTGCCAGCAGCTTAGGACAGGGGAACGAGCAGTACTTC. The chain links TRBV7-6 to TRBJ2-7, with 8 positions matching TRBD1. Per germline, CDR1 SGHVS and CDR2 FNYEAQ. This CDR3 spans 13 amino acids. V lost 1 base, J lost 5 bases, and 1 base stayed unmatched.

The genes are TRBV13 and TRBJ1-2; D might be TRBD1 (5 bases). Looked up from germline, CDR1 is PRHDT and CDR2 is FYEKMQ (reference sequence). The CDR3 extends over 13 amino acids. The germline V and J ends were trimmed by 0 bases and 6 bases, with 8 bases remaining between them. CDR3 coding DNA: TGTGCCAGCAGCTTAGGCCGGGGCAATGGCTACACCTTC. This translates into CASSLGRGNGYTF.

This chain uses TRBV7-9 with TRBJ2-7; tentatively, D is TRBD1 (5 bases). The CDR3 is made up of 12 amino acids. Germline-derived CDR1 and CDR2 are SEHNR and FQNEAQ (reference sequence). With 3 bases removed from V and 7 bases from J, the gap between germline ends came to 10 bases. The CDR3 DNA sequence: TGTGCCAGCAGCTTCTCCGCAGGGGAGCAGTACTTC. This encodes CASSFSAGEQYF.

CDR3 sequence (DNA): TGTGCCAGCAGCGCAGGGGGACTAGCCCCGGGCCGGGAGCTGTTTTTT. It yields the protein CASSAGGLAPGRELFF. This chain joins TRBV9 and TRBJ2-2; the match to TRBD2 covers 9 bases. The CDR3 totals 16 residues. CDR1 and CDR2 (germline): SGDLS, YYNGEE. Trimming cost V 3 bases and J 9 bases; bases outside gene matches: 12.

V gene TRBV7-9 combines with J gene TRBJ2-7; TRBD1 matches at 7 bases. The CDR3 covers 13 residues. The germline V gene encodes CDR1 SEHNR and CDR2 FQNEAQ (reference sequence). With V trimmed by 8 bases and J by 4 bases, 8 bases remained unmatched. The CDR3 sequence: CASAWKGAYEQYF. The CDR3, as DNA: TGTGCCAGCGCTTGGAAGGGGGCTTACGAGCAGTACTTC. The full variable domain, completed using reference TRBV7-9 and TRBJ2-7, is DTGVSQNPRHKITKRGQNVTFRCDPISEHNRLYWYRQTLGQGPEFLTYFQNEAQLEKSRLLSDRFSAERPKGSFSTLEIQRTEQGDSAMYLCASAWKGAYEQYFGPGTRLTVT.